This is a list of T cell receptor beta chains from one sample in a study of blood T cell repertoires in COVID-19. Measured with immunoSEQ multiplex PCR; TCRdb has only the in-frame clones, and not every one. The sample has some 85,000 clones; more than 65% are singletons. The sample consisted of peripheral blood. The receptors here all came from a man aged 70-80 years with COVID-19, enrolled during active disease. Both conserved end residues are part of each CDR3. Fields, in order: D gene, J gene, clone size, V gene, CDR3 protein, CDR3 DNA. D genes are given only for firm matches. Not all rows give a size; the values are once, few, many and, for expanded clones, a class.

D gene: .; J gene: TRBJ1-2; clone size: .; V gene: TRBV7-2; CDR3 protein: CASSPGRENYGYTF; CDR3 DNA: TGTGCCAGCAGTCCAGGCCGGGAGAACTATGGCTACACCTTC
D gene: .; J gene: TRBJ2-1; clone size: .; V gene: TRBV7-2; CDR3 protein: CASSANQPTAGNEQFF; CDR3 DNA: TGTGCCAGCAGCGCCAATCAGCCGACGGCGGGCAATGAGCAGTTCTTC
D gene: .; J gene: TRBJ1-3; clone size: .; V gene: TRBV4-3; CDR3 protein: CASSQDMRGNTIYF; CDR3 DNA: TGCGCCAGCAGCCAAGATATGCGTGGAAACACCATATATTTT
D gene: TRBD2; J gene: TRBJ2-1; clone size: .; V gene: TRBV10-3; CDR3 protein: CAISGLADNEQFF; CDR3 DNA: TGTGCCATCAGCGGACTAGCGGACAATGAGCAGTTCTTC
D gene: .; J gene: TRBJ2-5; clone size: once; V gene: TRBV5-6; CDR3 protein: CASSPGVHSGTQYF; CDR3 DNA: TGTGCCAGCAGCCCCGGGGTCCACAGCGGGACCCAGTACTTC
D gene: .; J gene: TRBJ2-5; clone size: .; V gene: TRBV6-1; CDR3 protein: CASSDRGSAPETQYF; CDR3 DNA: TGTGCCAGCAGTGATCGGGGGTCGGCCCCAGAGACCCAGTACTTC
D gene: TRBD1; J gene: TRBJ1-5; clone size: .; V gene: TRBV4-2; CDR3 protein: CASSQDSQGEVQPQHF; CDR3 DNA: TGTGCCAGCAGCCAAGATAGTCAGGGGGAAGTTCAGCCCCAGCATTTT
D gene: TRBD1; J gene: TRBJ1-1; clone size: .; V gene: TRBV12-3/TRBV12-4; CDR3 protein: CASSPLDRGLAFF; CDR3 DNA: TGTGCCAGCAGCCCCCTGGACAGGGGCTTAGCTTTCTTT
D gene: TRBD1; J gene: TRBJ1-2; clone size: .; V gene: TRBV10-3; CDR3 protein: CAITLGQGADGYTF; CDR3 DNA: TGTGCCATCACTCTAGGACAGGGGGCCGATGGCTACACCTTC
D gene: TRBD1; J gene: TRBJ2-7; clone size: .; V gene: TRBV9; CDR3 protein: CASSPGTEPNEQYF; CDR3 DNA: TGTGCCAGCAGCCCCGGGACAGAGCCGAACGAGCAGTACTTC
D gene: TRBD1; J gene: TRBJ2-1; clone size: .; V gene: TRBV6-5; CDR3 protein: CASSYGTGSSNEQFF; CDR3 DNA: TGTGCCAGCAGTTACGGGACAGGGAGTTCCAATGAGCAGTTCTTC
D gene: .; J gene: TRBJ1-1; clone size: .; V gene: TRBV12-3/TRBV12-4; CDR3 protein: CASSLADTEAFF; CDR3 DNA: TGTGCCAGCAGTTTGGCAGATACAGAAGCTTTCTTT
D gene: TRBD1; J gene: TRBJ2-1; clone size: .; V gene: TRBV7-2; CDR3 protein: CASSFRGRAYNEQFF; CDR3 DNA: TGTGCCAGCAGCTTCAGGGGGCGAGCCTACAATGAGCAGTTCTTC
D gene: TRBD2; J gene: TRBJ2-3; clone size: .; V gene: TRBV18; CDR3 protein: CASSPPGRLAGGVEQYF; CDR3 DNA: TGTGCCAGCTCACCCCCAGGGAGACTAGCGGGTGGAGTTGAGCAGTATTTT
D gene: TRBD1; J gene: TRBJ2-1; clone size: .; V gene: TRBV27; CDR3 protein: CASSLSYPRTGGNEQFF; CDR3 DNA: TGTGCCAGCAGTTTATCCTACCCCCGGACAGGGGGCAATGAGCAGTTCTTC
D gene: TRBD2; J gene: TRBJ2-1; clone size: .; V gene: TRBV30; CDR3 protein: CAWSPTSGSPEQFF; CDR3 DNA: TGTGCCTGGAGTCCGACTAGCGGGAGTCCTGAGCAGTTCTTC
D gene: .; J gene: TRBJ2-4; clone size: .; V gene: TRBV27; CDR3 protein: CASSWASGGNIQYF; CDR3 DNA: TGTGCCAGCAGTTGGGCCTCAGGCGGGAACATTCAGTACTTC
D gene: TRBD1; J gene: TRBJ1-1; clone size: .; V gene: TRBV6-5; CDR3 protein: CASSYSGQAGTEAFF; CDR3 DNA: TGTGCCAGCAGTTACTCTGGACAGGCCGGCACTGAAGCTTTCTTT
D gene: .; J gene: TRBJ2-6; clone size: many; V gene: TRBV10-1; CDR3 protein: CASRLTGSGANVLTF; CDR3 DNA: TGCGCCAGCAGATTAACAGGCTCTGGGGCCAACGTCCTGACTTTC
D gene: .; J gene: TRBJ1-6; clone size: .; V gene: TRBV19; CDR3 protein: CASNRRGVSSPLHF; CDR3 DNA: TGTGCCTCGAACCGGAGGGGAGTAAGTTCACCCCTCCACTTT
D gene: .; J gene: TRBJ1-2; clone size: few; V gene: TRBV28; CDR3 protein: CASSPPVRGGYGYTF; CDR3 DNA: TGTGCCAGCAGTCCCCCGGTCAGGGGCGGGTATGGCTACACCTTC
D gene: TRBD1; J gene: TRBJ1-6; clone size: .; V gene: TRBV27; CDR3 protein: CASTLRLGQGSSRDSPLHF; CDR3 DNA: TGTGCCAGCACCTTAAGGTTGGGACAGGGAAGTAGTAGGGATTCACCCCTCCACTTT
D gene: .; J gene: TRBJ2-3; clone size: .; V gene: TRBV3-1/TRBV3-2; CDR3 protein: CASSQDPRGRFTDTQYF; CDR3 DNA: TGTGCCAGCAGCCAAGATCCGCGGGGCAGATTCACAGATACGCAGTATTTT
D gene: .; J gene: TRBJ1-1; clone size: .; V gene: TRBV6-2/TRBV6-3; CDR3 protein: CASSYLGQPNTEAFF; CDR3 DNA: TGTGCCAGCAGTTACCTAGGACAGCCGAACACTGAAGCTTTCTTT
D gene: .; J gene: TRBJ1-5; clone size: many; V gene: TRBV19; CDR3 protein: CASRIDRGEQHF; CDR3 DNA: TGTGCCAGTAGGATTGACCGGGGGGAGCAGCATTTT
D gene: TRBD2; J gene: TRBJ2-2; clone size: .; V gene: TRBV2; CDR3 protein: CASSRGEVRELFF; CDR3 DNA: TGTGCCAGCAGTCGGGGGGAGGTCCGGGAGCTGTTTTTT
D gene: .; J gene: TRBJ1-4; clone size: .; V gene: TRBV7-2; CDR3 protein: CASSLARTSGEKLFF; CDR3 DNA: TGTGCCAGCAGCTTAGCGCGGACATCCGGTGAAAAACTGTTTTTT
D gene: TRBD1; J gene: TRBJ1-6; clone size: .; V gene: TRBV9; CDR3 protein: CASRATGTENSPLHF; CDR3 DNA: TGTGCCAGCAGAGCGACCGGGACAGAGAATTCACCCCTCCACTTT
D gene: TRBD1; J gene: TRBJ1-2; clone size: .; V gene: TRBV4-1; CDR3 protein: CASSHVYRGGSYGYTF; CDR3 DNA: TGCGCCAGCAGCCATGTGTACAGGGGTGGATCCTATGGCTACACCTTC
D gene: TRBD2; J gene: TRBJ2-5; clone size: .; V gene: TRBV4-3; CDR3 protein: CASSQQLAGQETQYF; CDR3 DNA: TGCGCCAGCAGCCAACAACTAGCGGGCCAAGAGACCCAGTACTTC
D gene: TRBD1; J gene: TRBJ2-6; clone size: .; V gene: TRBV5-8; CDR3 protein: CASSLSQGARIGANVLTF; CDR3 DNA: TGTGCCAGCAGCTTGTCTCAGGGGGCGCGTATTGGGGCCAACGTCCTGACTTTC